One sample yielded the 2 T cell receptor beta chains listed below, sequenced in a study of blood T cells in healthy people across ages. The use of a sample-barcoded 5' primer and a J-beta primer mix characterized a second PCR of 7 to 11 cycles. TCRdb fed the 5' RACE reads into MiXCR, producing one record per CDR3 protein. Among 1,800,000 or so distinct CDR3 sequences listed, about 39% were seen once. The sample was blood. These receptors were collected from a human donor in good health.

This clonotype has at least ten counts. J is TRBJ2-7 and V is TRBV4-2; 11 positions agree with TRBD1. V shed 1 base and J 4 bases; nucleotides not matched to a gene: 3. The V gene's germline CDR1 is LGHNA and CDR2 YNFKEQ. CDR3 size: 15 residues. The CDR3 sequence: CASSQAGTGGYEQYF. In DNA, the CDR3 is TGTGCCAGCAGCCAAGCCGGGACAGGGGGATACGAGCAGTACTTC.

The chain couples TRBV18 to TRBJ1-3, with a tentative D call TRBD1 (6 bases). The CDR3 totals 14 residues. Trimming took off 8 bases at V and 0 bases at J, with 11 bases between the two ends. Germline V CDR1 and CDR2: KGHSH, LQKENI. This CDR3 is CASTGTGSGNTIYF. The CDR3 DNA sequence: TGTGCCAGCACAGGGACGGGCTCTGGAAACACCATATATTTT.